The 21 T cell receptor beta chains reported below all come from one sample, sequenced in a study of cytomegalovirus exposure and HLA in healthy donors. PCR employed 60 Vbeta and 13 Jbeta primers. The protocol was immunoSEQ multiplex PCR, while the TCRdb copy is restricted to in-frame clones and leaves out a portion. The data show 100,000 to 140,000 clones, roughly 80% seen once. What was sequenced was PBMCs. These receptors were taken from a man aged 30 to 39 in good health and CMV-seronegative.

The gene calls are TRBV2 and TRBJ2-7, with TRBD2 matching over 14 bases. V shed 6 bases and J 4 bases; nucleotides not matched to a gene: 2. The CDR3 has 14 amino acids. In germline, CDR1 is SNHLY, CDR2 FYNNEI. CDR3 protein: CASRGTSGSYEQYF. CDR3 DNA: TGTGCCAGCAGAGGGACTAGCGGGAGTTACGAGCAGTACTTC.

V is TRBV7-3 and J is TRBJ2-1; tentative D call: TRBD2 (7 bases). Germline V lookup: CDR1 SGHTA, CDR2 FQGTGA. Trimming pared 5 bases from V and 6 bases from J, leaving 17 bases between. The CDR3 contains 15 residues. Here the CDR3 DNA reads TGTGCCAGCAGCGCCCAGGCGGGGGCCGTCAATGAGCAGTTCTTC. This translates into CASSAQAGAVNEQFF.

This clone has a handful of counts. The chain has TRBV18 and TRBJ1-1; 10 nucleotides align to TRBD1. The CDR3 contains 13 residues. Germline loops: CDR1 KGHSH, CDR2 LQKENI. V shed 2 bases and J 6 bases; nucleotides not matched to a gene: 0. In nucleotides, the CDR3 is TGTGCCAGCTCACCAGGACAGGGGGCTGAAGCTTTCTTT. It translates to CASSPGQGAEAFF.

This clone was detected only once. CDR3: CAWSQGQNNQPQHF. In DNA, the CDR3 is TGTGCCTGGAGTCAGGGACAAAACAATCAGCCCCAGCATTTT. The V and J genes are TRBV30 and TRBJ1-5, with TRBD1 as a possible D gene (6 bases). Germline V gene data show CDR1 as GTSNPN and CDR2 as SVGIG (reference sequence). The CDR3 spans 14 residues. Trimming took off 2 bases at V and 3 bases at J, with 11 bases between the two ends.

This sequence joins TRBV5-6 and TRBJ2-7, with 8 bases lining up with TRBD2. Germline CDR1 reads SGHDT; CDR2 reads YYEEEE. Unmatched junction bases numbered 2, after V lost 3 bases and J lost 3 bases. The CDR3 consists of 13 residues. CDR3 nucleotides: TGTGCCAGCAGCTCGGGACTAGGCTACGAGCAGTACTTC. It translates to CASSSGLGYEQYF.

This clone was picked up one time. Here the CDR3 DNA reads TGTGCCAGCAGTTCACCTCTAGGGGGGGGTCCGGGGAAGCAGTATTTT. It translates to CASSSPLGGGPGKQYF. The chain has TRBV6-5 and TRBJ2-3; D might be TRBD2 (7 bases). Trimming cost V 4 bases and J 11 bases, with 25 bases left between them. The CDR3 is 16 amino acids. Germline V lookup: CDR1 MNHEY, CDR2 SVGAGI.

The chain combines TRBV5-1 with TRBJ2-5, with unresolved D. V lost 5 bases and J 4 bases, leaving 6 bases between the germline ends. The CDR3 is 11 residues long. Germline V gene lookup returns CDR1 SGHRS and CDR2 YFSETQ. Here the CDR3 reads CASSGPETQYF. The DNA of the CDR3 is TGCGCCAGCAGTGGCCCAGAGACCCAGTACTTC. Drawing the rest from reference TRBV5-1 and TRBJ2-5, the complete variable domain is KAGVTQTPRYLIKTRGQQVTLSCSPISGHRSVSWYQQTPGQGLQFLFEYFSETQRNKGNFPGRFSGRQFSNSRSEMNVSTLELGDSALYLCASSGPETQYFGPGTRLLVL.

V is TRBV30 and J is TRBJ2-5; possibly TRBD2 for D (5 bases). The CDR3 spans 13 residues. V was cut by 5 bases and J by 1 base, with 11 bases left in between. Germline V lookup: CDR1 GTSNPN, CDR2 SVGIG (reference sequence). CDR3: CAWETGIQETQYF. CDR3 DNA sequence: TGTGCCTGGGAGACGGGGATCCAAGAGACCCAGTACTTC.

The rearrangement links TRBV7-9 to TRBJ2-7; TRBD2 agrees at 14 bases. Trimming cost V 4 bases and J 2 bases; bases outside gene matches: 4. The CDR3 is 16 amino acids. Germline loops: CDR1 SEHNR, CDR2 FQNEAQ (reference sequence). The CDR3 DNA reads TGTGCCAGCAGCTCCGGGACTAGCGGGAGACCCTACGAGCAGTACTTC. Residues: CASSSGTSGRPYEQYF.

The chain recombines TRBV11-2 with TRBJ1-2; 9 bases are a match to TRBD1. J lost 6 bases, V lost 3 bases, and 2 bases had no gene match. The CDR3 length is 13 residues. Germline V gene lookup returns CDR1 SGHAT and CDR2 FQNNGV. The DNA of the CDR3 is TGTGCCAGCAGCTTCACAGGGGGCGATGGCTACACCTTC. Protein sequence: CASSFTGGDGYTF.

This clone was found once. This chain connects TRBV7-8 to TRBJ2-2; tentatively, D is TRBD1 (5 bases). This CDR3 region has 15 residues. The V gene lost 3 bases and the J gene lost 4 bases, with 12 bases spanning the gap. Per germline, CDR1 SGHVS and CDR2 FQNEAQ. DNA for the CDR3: TGTGCCAGCAGCTTGTTACGTCAGGGCACCGGGGAGCTGTTTTTT. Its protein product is CASSLLRQGTGELFF.

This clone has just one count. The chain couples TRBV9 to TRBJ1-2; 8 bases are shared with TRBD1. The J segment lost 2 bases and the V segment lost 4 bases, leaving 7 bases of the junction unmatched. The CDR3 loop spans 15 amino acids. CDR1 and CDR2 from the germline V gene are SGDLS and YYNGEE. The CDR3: CASSPRTGSNYGYTF. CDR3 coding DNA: TGTGCCAGCAGCCCGAGGACAGGGAGCAACTATGGCTACACCTTC.

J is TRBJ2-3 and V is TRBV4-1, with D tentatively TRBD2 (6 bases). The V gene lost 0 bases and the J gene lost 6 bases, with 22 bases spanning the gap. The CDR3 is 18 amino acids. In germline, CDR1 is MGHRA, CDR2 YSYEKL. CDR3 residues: CASSQDLEGPLFGDTQYF. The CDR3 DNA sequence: TGCGCCAGCAGCCAAGATCTGGAGGGACCTCTGTTCGGCGATACGCAGTATTTT.

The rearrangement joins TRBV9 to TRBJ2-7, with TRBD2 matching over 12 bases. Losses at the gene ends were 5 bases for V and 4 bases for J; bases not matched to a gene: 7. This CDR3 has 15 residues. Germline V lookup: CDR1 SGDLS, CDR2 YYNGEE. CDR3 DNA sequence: TGTGCCAGCAGTCCCCGGACTAGCGGGAAGTACGAGCAGTACTTC. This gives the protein CASSPRTSGKYEQYF. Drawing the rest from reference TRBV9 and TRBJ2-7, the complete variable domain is DSGVTQTPKHLITATGQRVTLRCSPRSGDLSVYWYQQSLDQGLQFLIQYYNGEERAKGNILERFSAQQFPDLHSELNLSSLELGDSALYFCASSPRTSGKYEQYFGPGTRLTVT.

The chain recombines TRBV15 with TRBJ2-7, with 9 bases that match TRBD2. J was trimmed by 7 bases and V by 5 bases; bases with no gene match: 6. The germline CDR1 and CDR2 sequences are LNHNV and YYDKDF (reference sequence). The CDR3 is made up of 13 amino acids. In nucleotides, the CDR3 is TGTGCCACCAGCTCCCAAGGACTAGCGGAGCAGTACTTC. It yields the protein CATSSQGLAEQYF.

CDR3 DNA sequence: TGTGCCAGCAGTGAAGTTCGGCCAGGCCGTTACAATGAGCAGTTCTTC. It yields the protein CASSEVRPGRYNEQFF. V is TRBV2 and J is TRBJ2-1; D gene uncertain. The V gene's germline CDR1 is SNHLY and CDR2 FYNNEI. This CDR3 comprises 16 residues. Trimming took 1 base from V and 4 from J, leaving 14 bases between them.

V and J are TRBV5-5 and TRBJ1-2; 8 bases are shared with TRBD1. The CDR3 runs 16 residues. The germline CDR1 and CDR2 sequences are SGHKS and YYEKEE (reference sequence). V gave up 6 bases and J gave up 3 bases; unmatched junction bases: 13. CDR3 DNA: TGTGCCAGCAACACATATCGGACAGGGCAAGACTATGGCTACACCTTC. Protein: CASNTYRTGQDYGYTF.

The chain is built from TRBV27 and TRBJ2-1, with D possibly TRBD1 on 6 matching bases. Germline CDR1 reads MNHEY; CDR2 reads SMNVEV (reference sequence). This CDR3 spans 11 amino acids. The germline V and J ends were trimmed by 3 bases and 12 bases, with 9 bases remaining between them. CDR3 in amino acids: CASSFGRGQFF. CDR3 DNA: TGTGCCAGCAGTTTCGGCAGGGGGCAGTTCTTC.

This CDR3 reads CAWSKGLWDSQPQHF. The CDR3 DNA is TGTGCCTGGAGCAAGGGGTTATGGGACAGTCAGCCCCAGCATTTT. This chain connects TRBV30 to TRBJ1-5; TRBD1 agrees at 7 bases. The CDR3 runs 15 residues. Germline CDR1 is GTSNPN and CDR2 is SVGIG (reference sequence). Trimming at V came to 3 bases and at J to 6 bases, leaving 11 bases not matched to a gene.

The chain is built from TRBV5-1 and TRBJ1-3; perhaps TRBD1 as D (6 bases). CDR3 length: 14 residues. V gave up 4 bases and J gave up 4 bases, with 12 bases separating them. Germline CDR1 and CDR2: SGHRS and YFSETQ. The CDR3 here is CASSKQGPGNTIYF. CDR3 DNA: TGCGCCAGCAGCAAACAGGGCCCCGGAAACACCATATATTTT.

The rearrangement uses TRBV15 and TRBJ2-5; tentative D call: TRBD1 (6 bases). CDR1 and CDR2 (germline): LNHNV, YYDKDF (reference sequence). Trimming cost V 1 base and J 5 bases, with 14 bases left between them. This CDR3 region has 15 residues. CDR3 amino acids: CATSRGGGSVETQYF. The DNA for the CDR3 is TGTGCCACCAGCAGAGGAGGGGGTTCGGTGGAGACCCAGTACTTC. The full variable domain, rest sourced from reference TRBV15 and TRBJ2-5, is DAMVIQNPRYQVTQFGKPVTLSCSQTLNHNVMYWYQQKSSQAPKLLFHYYDKDFNNEADTPDNFQSRRPNTSFCFLDIRSPGLGDTAMYLCATSRGGGSVETQYFGPGTRLLVL.